This T cell receptor (beta chain) emerged from a study of T cells after yellow fever vaccination. Study results and limitations: FACS-sorted repertoires could contain abundant clonotypes contaminating from the bulk population. It was the secondary response that reached its peak faster, day 5 versus 15, but it was weaker. The booster response re-showed most primary clones: approximately 95% CD4, more than 80% CD8.

V lost 5 bases, J lost 6 bases, and 5 bases stayed unmatched. Germline V gene sequence: CDR1 MDHEN, CDR2 SYDVKM. This CDR3 spans 13 amino acids. MiXCR, run by TCRdb on the 5' RACE reads, gives a single entry per CDR3 protein. The sample holds just under 600,000 distinct CDR3 sequences, approximately 12% seen once. This clonotype appeared a few times. Its cognate antigen is unknown. The rearrangement uses TRBV28 and TRBJ2-3; TRBD2 matches at 7 bases. This specimen was PBMCs, taken on the day of the yellow fever booster vaccination. The receptor was isolated from a man aged 25-45 years who received the YFV17D yellow fever vaccine. CDR3 DNA sequence: TGTGCCAGCAGTCTAAGCGGGATTGATACGCAGTATTTT. Protein sequence: CASSLSGIDTQYF. The variable domain in full, completed from reference TRBV28 and TRBJ2-3, reads DVKVTQSSRYLVKRTGEKVFLECVQDMDHENMFWYRQDPGLGLRLIYFSYDVKMKEKGDIPEGYSVSREKKERFSLILESASTNQTSMYLCASSLSGIDTQYFGPGTRLTVL.